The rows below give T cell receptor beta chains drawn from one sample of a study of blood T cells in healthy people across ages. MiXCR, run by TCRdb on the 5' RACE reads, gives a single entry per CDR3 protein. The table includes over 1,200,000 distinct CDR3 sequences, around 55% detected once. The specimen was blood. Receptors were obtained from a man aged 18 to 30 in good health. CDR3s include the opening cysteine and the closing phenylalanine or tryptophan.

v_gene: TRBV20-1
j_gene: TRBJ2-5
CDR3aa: CSAGPGGKETQYF

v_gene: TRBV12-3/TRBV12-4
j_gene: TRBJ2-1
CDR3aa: CASTAGTSGRLYNEQFF

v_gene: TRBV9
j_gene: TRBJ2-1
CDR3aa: CASSVGGPPDEQFF

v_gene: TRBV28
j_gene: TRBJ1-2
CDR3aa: CASSLSQGLDGYTF

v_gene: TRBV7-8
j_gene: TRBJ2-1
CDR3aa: CASSLTSGGASALYNEQFF

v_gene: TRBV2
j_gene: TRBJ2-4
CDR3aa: CASSRTPSPNIQYF

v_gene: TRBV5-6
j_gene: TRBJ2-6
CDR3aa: CASRDRERDSGANVLTF

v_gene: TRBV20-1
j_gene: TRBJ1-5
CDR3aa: CSASLWQDQSNQPQHF

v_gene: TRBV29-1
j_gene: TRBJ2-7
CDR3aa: CSVKMGVTASYEQYF

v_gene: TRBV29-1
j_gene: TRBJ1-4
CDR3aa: CSAGQGPFGEKLFF

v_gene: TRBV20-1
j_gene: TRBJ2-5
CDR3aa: CSAREIRGPQETQYF

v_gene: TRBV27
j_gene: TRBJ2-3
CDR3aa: CASSSYSGTSGRDTRYF

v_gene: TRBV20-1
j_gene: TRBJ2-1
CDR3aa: CSASRLAGGYNEQFF

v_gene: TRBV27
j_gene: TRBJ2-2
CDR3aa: CASSLLPGTSGGALDTGELFF

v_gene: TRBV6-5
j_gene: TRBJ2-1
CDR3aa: CASSYLGVQFF

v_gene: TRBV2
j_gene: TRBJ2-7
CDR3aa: CASSVLRSYEQYF

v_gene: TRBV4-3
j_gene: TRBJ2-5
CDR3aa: CASSHILGETQYF

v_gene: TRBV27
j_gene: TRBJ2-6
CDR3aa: CASSPPGQGNSGANVLTF

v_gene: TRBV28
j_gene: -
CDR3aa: CASSLLQAYEQYF

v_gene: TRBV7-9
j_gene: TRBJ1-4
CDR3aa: CASSPTGSSNEKLFF

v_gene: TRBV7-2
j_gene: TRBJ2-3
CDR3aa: CASSLVGSSSGGSDTQYF

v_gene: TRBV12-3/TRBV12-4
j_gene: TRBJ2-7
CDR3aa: CASRPGTQGNHYEQYF

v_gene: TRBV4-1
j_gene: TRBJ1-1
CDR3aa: CASSQQPGMIGTEAFF

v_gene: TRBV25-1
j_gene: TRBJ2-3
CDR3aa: CASSLGTGVFADTQYF

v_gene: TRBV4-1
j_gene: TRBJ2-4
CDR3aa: CASSQDGNIQYF

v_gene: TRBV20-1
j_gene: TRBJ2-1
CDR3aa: CSARDPGGGLGEQFF

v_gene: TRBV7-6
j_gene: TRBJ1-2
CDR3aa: CASSLLSGQGALNYGYTF

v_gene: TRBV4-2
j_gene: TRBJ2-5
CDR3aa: CASSQSGGQETQYF

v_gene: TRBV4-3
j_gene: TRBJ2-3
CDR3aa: CASGPLAGAEDTQYF

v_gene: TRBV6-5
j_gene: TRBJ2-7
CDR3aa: CASSYTQSGYEQYF

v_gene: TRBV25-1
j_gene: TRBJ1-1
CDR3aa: CASSIGPYTEAFF

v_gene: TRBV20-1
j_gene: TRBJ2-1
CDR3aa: CSARKPLNEQFF

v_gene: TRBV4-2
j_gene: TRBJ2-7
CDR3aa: CASSQDPLSYEQYF